This T cell receptor beta chain was found in a study of cytomegalovirus exposure and HLA in healthy donors. Amplification used 60 Vbeta primers and 13 Jbeta primers. The protocol was immunoSEQ multiplex PCR, while the TCRdb copy is restricted to in-frame clones and leaves out a portion. Altogether 150,000 to 200,000 clones are present, approximately 84% being singletons, with the ten largest covering roughly 6%. Input material: PBMCs. This receptor was identified in a woman in her thirties in good health and CMV-seropositive.

CDR3 amino acids: CASSFRQGYEQYF. CDR3 coding DNA: TGTGCCAGCAGCTTCCGACAGGGCTACGAGCAGTACTTC. The chain has TRBV7-2 and TRBJ2-7; 7 nucleotides agree with TRBD1. Looked up from germline, CDR1 is SGHTA and CDR2 is FQGNSA. This CDR3 contains 13 residues. V was pared by 3 bases and J by 3 bases, with 2 bases of the junction left unmatched.